These 19 T cell receptor beta chains share one sample of origin, sequenced in a study of T cell repertoires in cytomegalovirus infection. TCRdb passed the reads through MiXCR, listing each CDR3 protein once. Here the sample spans some 350,000 distinct CDR3 sequences, 25% to 35% being singletons. The antigens of these receptors remain unknown. This specimen consisted of cultured PBMCs, obtained from culture after CMV antigen stimulation. The receptors stem from a human donor in good health (CMV status not recorded). Some clones in this sample may be carry-over from other donors' samples.

This clonotype turned up a few times. This chain connects TRBV7-2 to TRBJ2-6, with D perhaps matching TRBD1 (5 bases). Trimming pared 2 bases from V and 2 bases from J, leaving 10 bases between. Germline CDR1 SGHTA, CDR2 FQGNSA. The CDR3 extends over 16 amino acids. The CDR3: CASSLFRGAGANVLTF. The CDR3 region has the DNA TGTGCCAGCAGCTTATTTAGGGGCGCTGGGGCCAACGTCCTGACTTTC.

In this sample, this clonotype turned up a few times. This rearrangement joins TRBV7-6 to TRBJ2-3, with 14 bases fitting TRBD2. V was pared by 5 bases and J by 5 bases, with 9 bases of the junction left unmatched. The CDR3 has 17 residues. The V gene's germline CDR1 is SGHVS and CDR2 FNYEAQ. The CDR3 loop is CASSARLAGGLVDTQYF. CDR3 nucleotides: TGTGCCAGCAGCGCCCGACTAGCGGGGGGGCTAGTAGATACGCAGTATTTT.

This clonotype turned up a few times. The chain combines TRBV18 with TRBJ1-1, with D unclear. The CDR3 covers 15 residues. Germline V gene lookup returns CDR1 KGHSH and CDR2 LQKENI. V was clipped by 2 bases and J by 2 bases, with 12 bases between them. DNA for the CDR3: TGTGCCAGCTCACCAAATATGCGGAGTAACACTGAAGCTTTCTTT. It yields the protein CASSPNMRSNTEAFF. The whole variable domain, remainder taken from reference TRBV18 and TRBJ1-1, is NAGVMQNPRHLVRRRGQEARLRCSPMKGHSHVYWYRQLPEEGLKFMVYLQKENIIDESGMPKERFSAEFPKEGPSILRIQQVVRGDSAAYFCASSPNMRSNTEAFFGQGTRLTVV.

There are a few counts of this clonotype. The genes are TRBV12-3 or TRBV12-4 and TRBJ1-5; 7 bases are shared with TRBD1. The V segment lost 6 bases and the J segment 0 bases; nucleotides outside the gene matches: 2. The CDR3 has 14 residues. The CDR3 region has the DNA TGTGCCAGCAGAGGACAGGTTAGCAATCAGCCCCAGCATTTT. Protein product: CASRGQVSNQPQHF.

The V and J genes are TRBV15 and TRBJ2-1, with D possibly being TRBD1 (5 bases). CDR1 and CDR2 from the germline V gene are LNHNV and YYDKDF (reference sequence). Trimming shortened V by 0 bases and J by 5 bases, and 14 bases separated the two germline ends. This CDR3 has 16 amino acids. CDR3 nucleotides: TGTGCCACCAGCAGAGATATGTGGGGCCGGGACAATGAGCAGTTCTTC. Its protein product is CATSRDMWGRDNEQFF.

The chain carries TRBV6-1 and TRBJ2-7, with 7 bases that match TRBD2. Germline V gene lookup returns CDR1 MNHNS and CDR2 SASEGT. The CDR3 covers 16 residues. V trimming: 5 bases; J trimming: 6 bases; junction bases outside the gene matches: 16. The CDR3: CASSSFLGEGPLEQYF. CDR3 DNA sequence: TGTGCCAGCAGTTCCTTTCTGGGGGAGGGCCCCCTCGAGCAGTACTTC.

The genes are TRBV29-1 and TRBJ2-7; maybe TRBD2 (6 bases). The CDR3 has 12 amino acids. Germline assignment: CDR1 SQVTM and CDR2 ANQGSEA. The V gene lost 6 bases and the J gene lost 5 bases, with 14 bases spanning the gap. DNA for the CDR3: TGCAGCGTGAGGAGGGGTATGCACGAGCAGTACTTC. Translation gives CSVRRGMHEQYF.

This clonotype was observed many times. V usage is TRBV6-1 and J usage is TRBJ1-6; D might be TRBD1 (6 bases). The V end was cut by 8 bases, the J end by 0 bases, with 8 bases between. The CDR3 has 14 residues. Looked up from germline, CDR1 is MNHNS and CDR2 is SASEGT. The CDR3 spells CASGQSSYNSPLHF. CDR3 in DNA: TGTGCCAGCGGACAGAGCTCCTATAATTCACCCCTCCACTTT.

This clonotype was observed a handful of times. This chain links TRBV19 with TRBJ1-6; 7 bases are shared with TRBD1. The CDR3 extends over 16 amino acids. The V gene's germline CDR1 is LNHDA and CDR2 SQIVND (reference sequence). J gave up 7 bases and V 10 bases, and 16 bases lay outside the gene matches. Here the CDR3 reads CATAPTGKVRNSPLHF. CDR3 DNA: TGTGCCACCGCTCCGACAGGGAAGGTTCGCAATTCACCCCTCCACTTT.

The chain has TRBV20-1 and TRBJ1-2; TRBD1 is a possible D gene (5 bases). CDR3 length: 13 amino acids. The V end was cut by 1 base, the J end by 0 bases, with 6 bases between. Per the germline V gene, CDR1 is DFQATT and CDR2 is SNEGSKA (reference sequence). In DNA form, the CDR3 reads TGCAGTGCTAGAGGGGACCCTAACTATGGCTACACCTTC. Translating it yields CSARGDPNYGYTF.

The rearrangement uses TRBV3-1 and TRBJ2-7; D remains unclear. This CDR3 region has 15 residues. Germline values: CDR1 LGHDT, CDR2 YNNKEL (reference sequence). Trimming removed 3 bases at V and 4 bases at J, with 16 bases between. Written as DNA, the CDR3 is TGTGCCAGCAGCCAGAATAGTGGGCTGGGGTACGAGCAGTACTTC. Translated: CASSQNSGLGYEQYF.

This clonotype was counted ten times or more. This chain's CDR3 is CSATDSSTNEKLFF. As DNA, the CDR3 is TGCAGTGCAACCGACAGCTCAACTAATGAAAAACTGTTTTTT. V is TRBV20-1 and J is TRBJ1-4; D is perhaps TRBD1 (5 bases). The CDR3 is 14 amino acids. V gave up 6 bases and J gave up 0 bases, with 11 bases separating them. CDR1 is DFQATT, CDR2 SNEGSKA, per germline (reference sequence).

The DNA for the CDR3 is TGTGCCAGTGGGGACAGACCCAAAAACATTCAGTACTTC. This translates into CASGDRPKNIQYF. The chain has TRBV6-6 and TRBJ2-4; 7 nucleotides line up with TRBD1. The CDR3 extends over 13 amino acids. The V gene's germline CDR1 is MNHNY and CDR2 SVGAGI (reference sequence). V was pared by 9 bases and J by 2 bases, with 4 bases of the junction left unmatched.

There are many counts of this clonotype. This chain connects TRBV7-2 to TRBJ1-6; 9 positions match TRBD1. V was clipped by 3 bases and J by 7 bases; unmatched bases: 1. CDR3 size: 14 residues. The germline CDR1 and CDR2 sequences are SGHTA and FQGNSA. DNA of the CDR3: TGTGCCAGCAGCTTGGGGACAGGGAATTCACCCCTCCACTTT. Translating it yields CASSLGTGNSPLHF.

This clonotype was seen many times. J is TRBJ1-6 and V is TRBV6-1; perhaps TRBD1 as D (5 bases). V lost 7 bases to trimming and J lost 3 bases, with 16 bases between them. This CDR3 has 16 amino acids. CDR1 is MNHNS, CDR2 SASEGT, per germline. This CDR3 is CASTERGVRYNSPLHF. CDR3 coding DNA: TGTGCCAGCACCGAAAGAGGGGTTCGCTATAATTCACCCCTCCACTTT.

The chain is built from TRBV20-1 and TRBJ2-7; D gene unclear. Germline lookup yields CDR1 DFQATT and CDR2 SNEGSKA (reference sequence). The CDR3 runs to 16 residues. V was cut by 0 bases and J by 3 bases, with 18 bases left in between. Here the CDR3 DNA reads TGCAGTGCTAGAGACCTCGCGGACCCTACCGGCTACGAGCAGTACTTC. Its protein product is CSARDLADPTGYEQYF.

This clonotype was seen a handful of times. This chain links TRBV12-5 with TRBJ2-3; TRBD1 might be the D (5 bases). There are 15 residues in the CDR3. Germline V CDR1 and CDR2: LGHNT, FRNRAP. Trimming took off 5 bases at V and 0 bases at J, with 12 bases between the two ends. The CDR3 protein is CASGQGVTSTDTQYF. The CDR3 bases are TGTGCTAGTGGTCAGGGCGTGACTAGCACAGATACGCAGTATTTT.

The V gene is TRBV7-2, the J gene TRBJ2-7; 8 bases map to TRBD2. The V segment lost 6 bases and the J segment 0 bases; nucleotides outside the gene matches: 10. Germline V gene sequence: CDR1 SGHTA, CDR2 FQGNSA. The CDR3 has 16 amino acids. In DNA, the CDR3 is TGTGCCAGCAGTATTGCGGGAGGCCGCTCCTCCTACGAGCAGTACTTC. Its translation is CASSIAGGRSSYEQYF. Combining the CDR3 with reference TRBV7-2 and TRBJ2-7 gives the whole variable domain GAGVSQSPSNKVTEKGKDVELRCDPISGHTALYWYRQSLGQGLEFLIYFQGNSAPDKSGLPSDRFSAERTGGSVSTLTIQRTQQEDSAVYLCASSIAGGRSSYEQYFGPGTRLTVT.

This sequence joins TRBV7-6 and TRBJ2-1, with a tentative D call TRBD2 (5 bases). Per germline, CDR1 SGHVS and CDR2 FNYEAQ. The germline V and J ends were trimmed by 3 bases and 0 bases, with 12 bases remaining between them. The CDR3 sequence is 16 residues long. Here the CDR3 DNA reads TGTGCCAGCAGCTTTACTAGGGAAAGCTCCTACAATGAGCAGTTCTTC. This translates into CASSFTRESSYNEQFF.